Shown below are 17 T cell receptor beta chains from a single sample sequenced in a study of Graves' ophthalmopathy and Graves' hyperthyroidism. For repertoire sequencing, the TCR beta CDR3 regions were amplified from RNA transcripts. Second-round multiplex PCR came after first-round RT-PCR with HTBI primers. MiXCR, run by TCRdb on the multiplex PCR reads, gives a single entry per CDR3 protein. The table has 340,000 or so distinct CDR3 sequences, 15% to 20% seen once. Sequences were obtained from peripheral blood. The receptors shown here come from an adult man with Graves' ophthalmopathy.

This clonotype was counted at least ten times. V and J are TRBV11-2 and TRBJ2-5; D unresolved. The CDR3 loop spans 14 amino acids. Germline values: CDR1 SGHAT, CDR2 FQNNGV. The V and J ends lost 1 base and 0 bases respectively, with 6 bases between them. Here the CDR3 reads CASSLVWHQETQYF. DNA for the CDR3: TGTGCCAGCAGCTTAGTGTGGCACCAAGAGACCCAGTACTTC.

V gene TRBV28 combines with J gene TRBJ1-1; no clear D gene. The V end lost 11 bases, the J end lost 3 bases, and 13 bases lay between the germline ends. The CDR3 is 12 residues long. The germline CDR1 and CDR2 sequences are MDHEN and SYDVKM. CDR3 in amino acids: CASALPYTEAFF. The CDR3 DNA reads TGTGCCTCCGCCCTTCCTTACACTGAAGCTTTCTTT.

This clonotype was detected many times. The CDR3 loop reads CASRRRSNQPQHF. DNA of the CDR3: TGTGCCAGCAGGAGGCGTAGCAATCAGCCCCAGCATTTT. The chain carries TRBV2 and TRBJ1-5; D unresolved. V was clipped by 6 bases and J by 0 bases, with 6 bases between them. Germline-derived CDR1 and CDR2 are SNHLY and FYNNEI. The CDR3 sequence is 13 residues long. Looking up the rest from reference TRBV2 and TRBJ1-5 gives the full variable domain: EPEVTQTPSHQVTQMGQEVILRCVPISNHLYFYWYRQILGQKVEFLVSFYNNEISEKSEIFDDQFSVERPDGSNFTLKIRSTKLEDSAMYFCASRRRSNQPQHFGDGTRLSIL.

This clonotype was counted at least ten times. The chain is built from TRBV7-3 and TRBJ2-7; maybe TRBD2 (6 bases). The CDR3 loop spans 14 amino acids. The V gene's germline CDR1 is SGHTA and CDR2 FQGTGA. Trimming took 1 base from V and 1 from J, leaving 8 bases between them. CDR3 DNA: TGTGCCAGCAGCTTAAGCGGGGAGTCCTACGAGCAGTACTTC. This encodes CASSLSGESYEQYF.

The CDR3 nucleotides are TGTGCCAGCAACCAAGGCTGGGAGACCCAGTACTTC. This sequence encodes CASNQGWETQYF. The genes are TRBV6-2 or TRBV6-3 and TRBJ2-5, with D hard to call. Trimming stripped 7 bases from V and 5 bases from J, with 11 bases between. This CDR3 spans 12 amino acids. Per the germline V gene, CDR1 is MNHEY and CDR2 is SVGEGT.

This clonotype has just a few counts. The rearrangement uses TRBV28 and TRBJ1-1; possible D gene TRBD1, 5 bases. The CDR3 covers 15 residues. Between the trimmed V and J ends, which lost 2 bases and 4 bases, there was a span of 14 bases. Germline CDR1 and CDR2: MDHEN and SYDVKM. The CDR3 here is CASSLPGTAFTEAFF. Written as DNA, the CDR3 is TGTGCCAGCAGTTTACCGGGGACCGCATTCACTGAAGCTTTCTTT.

To note about this clonotype: A much larger clone lies one base from this, so it may be a read error. V gene TRBV10-3 combines with J gene TRBJ1-5, with D possibly TRBD1 on 5 matching bases. The CDR3 runs to 15 residues. Germline CDR1 is ENHRY and CDR2 is SYGVKD. Trimming took 8 bases from V and 3 from J, leaving 17 bases between them. CDR3 sequence: CAIGQQIGDNQPQHF. The CDR3 DNA sequence: TGTGCCATCGGGCAACAGATAGGGGACAATCAGCCCCAGCATTTT.

This clonotype was detected ten times or more. The chain uses TRBV29-1 and TRBJ2-4, with 10 bases that match TRBD1. With 3 bases clipped from V and 8 bases from J, the junction kept 4 bases outside the gene matches. CDR1 and CDR2 (germline): SQVTM, ANQGSEA. This CDR3 contains 13 residues. CDR3 DNA: TGCAGCGTTGAGGGACAGGGGCCAGACATTCAGTACTTC. Translating gives CSVEGQGPDIQYF.

The chain employs TRBV7-8 and TRBJ2-7; 7 bases are shared with TRBD1. Trimming cost V 5 bases and J 3 bases; bases outside gene matches: 7. The length of the CDR3 is 14 residues. The germline CDR1 and CDR2 sequences are SGHVS and FQNEAQ. The chain's CDR3 is CASSLTGALYEQYF. The CDR3 bases are TGTGCCAGCAGCCTAACAGGGGCGCTCTACGAGCAGTACTTC.

This chain connects TRBV9 to TRBJ2-7, with D uncertain. The germline V gene encodes CDR1 SGDLS and CDR2 YYNGEE. The CDR3 sequence is 12 residues long. The V and J ends lost 3 bases and 5 bases respectively, with 9 bases between them. The CDR3 nucleotides are TGTGCCAGCAGCGGGAGCTCTCACGAGCAGTACTTC. As protein: CASSGSSHEQYF.

The genes are TRBV7-2 and TRBJ2-7, with a weak D call TRBD1 (5 bases). CDR3 length equals 15 residues. V lost 0 bases, J lost 1 base, and 10 bases lay in between. The germline CDR1 and CDR2 sequences are SGHTA and FQGNSA. Here the CDR3 DNA reads TGTGCCAGCAGCTTAGCGTCCAGACAGTCCTACGAGCAGTACTTC. This translates into CASSLASRQSYEQYF.

There are many counts of this clonotype. V and J are TRBV3-1 and TRBJ1-6; no clear D. V lost 0 bases and J lost 6, with 6 bases in between. CDR1 and CDR2 (germline): LGHDT, YNNKEL (reference sequence). The CDR3 is 14 amino acids. CDR3 DNA: TGTGCCAGCAGCCAAGATAGATCTAATTCACCCCTCCACTTT. This encodes CASSQDRSNSPLHF. The full variable domain, rest sourced from reference TRBV3-1 and TRBJ1-6, is DTAVSQTPKYLVTQMGNDKSIKCEQNLGHDTMYWYKQDSKKFLKIMFSYNNKELIINETVPNRFSPKSPDKAHLNLHINSLELGDSAVYFCASSQDRSNSPLHFGNGTRLTVT.

This clonotype was counted at least ten times. The chain couples TRBV20-1 to TRBJ2-7, with D perhaps being TRBD1 or TRBD2 (5 bases each). The V gene lost 0 bases and the J gene lost 0 bases, with 12 bases spanning the gap. There are 15 residues in the CDR3. CDR1 and CDR2 from the germline V gene are DFQATT and SNEGSKA (reference sequence). This CDR3 is CSARDWGKDSYEQYF. CDR3 sequence (DNA): TGCAGTGCTAGAGATTGGGGGAAAGACTCCTACGAGCAGTACTTC.

To note about this clonotype: A much more abundant neighbour one base away suggests this may be a read error. The rearrangement uses TRBV20-1 and TRBJ2-7, with 13 bases fitting TRBD2. The CDR3 sequence is 15 residues long. Germline CDR1 is DFQATT and CDR2 is SNEGSKA (reference sequence). The CDR3 loop is CTALPGLAGTYEQYF. Written as DNA, the CDR3 is TGCACTGCTCTTCCGGGACTAGCGGGGACCTACGAGCAGTACTTC.

This clonotype was detected ten times or more. This chain links TRBV30 with TRBJ2-7, with D tentatively TRBD1 (5 bases). Germline assignment: CDR1 GTSNPN and CDR2 SVGIG (reference sequence). Trimming removed 4 bases at V and 3 bases at J, with 13 bases between. CDR3 size: 13 residues. The CDR3 loop is CAWNLDSLYEQYF. In nucleotides, the CDR3 is TGTGCCTGGAATTTAGACAGCCTCTACGAGCAGTACTTC.

Ten or more counts support this clonotype. V and J are TRBV27 and TRBJ1-1, with D maybe TRBD1 (5 bases). With 0 bases removed from V and 3 bases from J, the gap between germline ends came to 17 bases. Looked up from germline, CDR1 is MNHEY and CDR2 is SMNVEV (reference sequence). The CDR3 covers 17 residues. CDR3 coding DNA: TGTGCCAGCAGTTTATCTCAAGGGTTGGGGCAGGACACTGAAGCTTTCTTT. Amino acids: CASSLSQGLGQDTEAFF.

This clonotype appeared many times. The chain combines TRBV20-1 with TRBJ2-2; D call uncertain. V was shortened by 1 base and J by 4 bases, with 13 bases between the two germline ends. There are 15 residues in the CDR3. Germline V gives CDR1 DFQATT, CDR2 SNEGSKA (reference sequence). In DNA, the CDR3 is TGCAGTGCTAGAGTGTATAACCGGGCCACCGGGGAGCTGTTTTTT. This codes for CSARVYNRATGELFF.